Below, 19 T cell receptor beta chains from the same sample are listed, as sequenced in a study of CD8+CD57+ T cells in acquired aplastic anemia. For sequencing, patients were chosen who had shown expansion of CD8+CD57+ cells by flow cytometry. TCR beta VDJ and CDR3 profiling used genomic DNA as template. MiXCR, applied by TCRdb to the reads, yields one record per CDR3 protein. The repertoire has 180,000 or so distinct CDR3 sequences, nearly 65% of them found once; the top ten carry roughly 46%. The sample was sorted CD4+, CD8+, or CD8+CD57+ T cells (not recorded which) from PBMCs. These TCRs come from a human donor with aplastic anemia.

V gene TRBV7-2 combines with J gene TRBJ2-5, with D possibly TRBD2 on 7 matching bases. The CDR3 totals 14 residues. V was clipped by 6 bases and J by 5 bases, with 16 bases between them. Germline loops: CDR1 SGHTA, CDR2 FQGNSA. The CDR3 reads CASSRIEGGETQYF. The CDR3, as DNA: TGTGCCAGCAGTCGAATAGAGGGGGGGGAGACCCAGTACTTC.

This rearrangement joins TRBV20-1 to TRBJ1-5, with TRBD1 matching 9 bases. CDR1 is DFQATT, CDR2 SNEGSKA, per germline (reference sequence). This CDR3 is 16 amino acids long. With V trimmed by 3 bases and J by 0 bases, 6 bases remained unmatched. CDR3 coding DNA: TGCAGTGCTAGGGACAGGGGCGAGGCTAGCAATCAGCCCCAGCATTTT. Amino acids: CSARDRGEASNQPQHF.

This clonotype appeared once. The genes are TRBV29-1 and TRBJ1-2; D is undetermined. Germline V gene sequence: CDR1 SQVTM, CDR2 ANQGSEA. CDR3 length: 11 residues. Trimming pared 6 bases from V and 8 bases from J, leaving 13 bases between. The CDR3 coding sequence is TGCAGCGTAGTTGGTCGCTACGGCTACACCTTC. Protein sequence: CSVVGRYGYTF.

The J gene is TRBJ2-7, the V gene TRBV5-4; D gene uncertain. CDR1 is SGHNT and CDR2 is YYREEE in the germline V gene (reference sequence). The CDR3 is made up of 13 amino acids. Trimming left V 0 bases short and J 5 bases short, with 9 bases between. The CDR3 reads CASSLDRLDEQYF. CDR3 DNA: TGTGCCAGCAGCTTGGACCGCCTCGACGAGCAGTACTTC.

The J gene is TRBJ1-1, the V gene TRBV29-1; D not certain. This CDR3 has 14 residues. Trimming left V 4 bases short and J 1 base short, with 13 bases between. The germline V gene has CDR1 SQVTM and CDR2 ANQGSEA. Written as DNA, the CDR3 is TGCAGCGTTGGGCTCCAGGCCCAGAACACTGAAGCTTTCTTT. Encoded protein: CSVGLQAQNTEAFF.

The gene calls are TRBV20-1 and TRBJ2-1, with D possibly being TRBD1 or TRBD2 (5 bases each). CDR1 and CDR2 (germline): DFQATT, SNEGSKA (reference sequence). Trimming cost V 7 bases and J 4 bases, with 14 bases left between them. The CDR3 is made up of 13 amino acids. The CDR3 nucleotides read TGCAGTGGGGGACCCCACTCGTACAATGAGCAGTTCTTC. Encoded protein: CSGGPHSYNEQFF.

This rearrangement joins TRBV6-1 to TRBJ2-2; TRBD2 might be the D (6 bases). Trimming left V 3 bases short and J 5 bases short, with 22 bases between. Germline CDR1 reads MNHNS; CDR2 reads SASEGT. The CDR3 has 18 residues. In nucleotides, the CDR3 is TGTGCCAGCAGTGACCCGGGAGTGGAAGGCTCCCGAACCGGGGAGCTGTTTTTT. Amino acid sequence: CASSDPGVEGSRTGELFF.

The sample holds many counts of this clonotype. The gene calls are TRBV9 and TRBJ2-7, with 7 bases that match TRBD2. The CDR3 spans 14 residues. Germline assignment: CDR1 SGDLS and CDR2 YYNGEE. J gave up 3 bases and V 2 bases, and 5 bases lay outside the gene matches. CDR3 sequence reads: CASSVGSGDYEQYF. The CDR3 DNA reads TGTGCCAGCAGCGTGGGCAGCGGGGACTACGAGCAGTACTTC.

This clonotype showed up just once. The chain recombines TRBV7-3 with TRBJ2-7; TRBD1 matches 9 bases. The V segment lost 0 bases and the J segment 1 base; nucleotides outside the gene matches: 7. The CDR3 extends over 17 amino acids. CDR1 is SGHTA and CDR2 is FQGTGA in the germline V gene. The CDR3 DNA sequence: TGTGCCAGCAGCTTAACCTTACAGGGGGCAGGGTCCTACGAGCAGTACTTC. Protein: CASSLTLQGAGSYEQYF.

The chain has TRBV19 and TRBJ2-5; 9 positions match TRBD1. Trimming at V came to 5 bases and at J to 3 bases, leaving 10 bases not matched to a gene. Germline V lookup: CDR1 LNHDA, CDR2 SQIVND (reference sequence). The CDR3 loop spans 16 amino acids. For the CDR3, the DNA is TGTGCCAGTAGTTTCCGGACAGGGGCTTTTAAAGAGACCCAGTACTTC. Protein product: CASSFRTGAFKETQYF.

This clonotype was detected only once. The CDR3 DNA reads as TGTGCCACCAGTGATCCGGCTAGAGCGGATACGCAGTATTTT. It specifies CATSDPARADTQYF. The chain recombines TRBV7-2 with TRBJ2-3; no firm D call. Trimming took 10 bases from V and 6 from J, leaving 20 bases between them. CDR3 length equals 14 residues. Germline-derived CDR1 and CDR2 are SGHTA and FQGNSA. Complete variable domain (other parts from reference TRBV7-2 and TRBJ2-3): GAGVSQSPSNKVTEKGKDVELRCDPISGHTALYWYRQSLGQGLEFLIYFQGNSAPDKSGLPSDRFSAERTGGSVSTLTIQRTQQEDSAVYLCATSDPARADTQYFGPGTRLTVL.

Notes on this clonotype: An end of the junction does not agree with germline; a read error may underlie this. The chain combines TRBV12-3 or TRBV12-4 with TRBJ2-7; TRBD2 is a possible D gene (6 bases). CDR3 length: 12 residues. The CDR3 region is CASSPTGAGTFF. Here the CDR3 DNA reads TGTGCCAGCAGCCCTACTGGGGCGGGGACTTTCTTC.

V and J are TRBV7-2 and TRBJ2-7; unclear D gene. V was cut by 6 bases and J by 2 bases, with 11 bases left in between. The germline V gene encodes CDR1 SGHTA and CDR2 FQGNSA. The CDR3 is made up of 13 amino acids. For the CDR3, the DNA is TGTGCCAGCAGTTCAGACACCACCTACGAGCAGTACTTC. This gives the protein CASSSDTTYEQYF.

A single count supports this clonotype. The genes are TRBV7-6 and TRBJ2-7, with D uncertain. The CDR3 contains 14 residues. V was clipped by 7 bases and J by 1 base, with 14 bases between them. Germline V gene lookup returns CDR1 SGHVS and CDR2 FNYEAQ. The CDR3: CASTTEEYSYEQYF. DNA for the CDR3: TGTGCCAGCACGACCGAGGAGTATTCCTACGAGCAGTACTTC.

The gene calls are TRBV7-3 and TRBJ2-7, with D tentatively TRBD2 (8 bases). Trimming removed 5 bases at V and 2 bases at J, with 28 bases between. Germline assignment: CDR1 SGHTA and CDR2 FQGTGA. The CDR3 contains 19 residues. In nucleotides, the CDR3 is TGTGCCAGCAGCCCGGAGGAACTAGCGGTGGATAGGGGGCCCTACGAGCAGTACTTC. It is translated as CASSPEELAVDRGPYEQYF.

The V gene is TRBV10-3, the J gene TRBJ2-1, with 8 bases aligning to TRBD2. CDR1 and CDR2 (germline): ENHRY, SYGVKD. This CDR3 contains 16 residues. V gave up 4 bases and J gave up 6 bases; unmatched junction bases: 11. The CDR3 DNA reads as TGTGCCATCAGTGGCAACGTAGCGGGGCCCCTCAATGAGCAGTTCTTC. The encoded protein is CAISGNVAGPLNEQFF.

CDR3 loop: CSAPTGRSYEQYF. The CDR3 DNA reads TGCAGTGCTCCGACAGGGCGCTCCTACGAGCAGTACTTC. This chain joins TRBV20-1 and TRBJ2-7, with 7 bases that match TRBD1. Germline V gives CDR1 DFQATT, CDR2 SNEGSKA (reference sequence). CDR3 length equals 13 residues. The V segment lost 5 bases and the J segment 0 bases; nucleotides outside the gene matches: 4.

V usage is TRBV7-6 and J usage is TRBJ2-5; tentative D call: TRBD1 (5 bases). Trimming cost V 5 bases and J 3 bases, with 13 bases left between them. Germline V gene lookup returns CDR1 SGHVS and CDR2 FNYEAQ. The CDR3 covers 14 residues. The CDR3 coding sequence is TGTGCCAGCAGCCCTATTCTAGGGGAAGAGACCCAGTACTTC. It translates to CASSPILGEETQYF.

The gene calls are TRBV7-9 and TRBJ2-7, with 10 bases identical to TRBD1. J was trimmed by 6 bases and V by 4 bases; bases with no gene match: 6. The CDR3 has 14 amino acids. CDR1 and CDR2 (germline): SEHNR, FQNEAQ (reference sequence). The CDR3 spells CASSSQTGGGEQYF. DNA for the CDR3: TGTGCCAGCAGCTCCCAGACAGGGGGCGGCGAGCAGTACTTC.